This TCR beta chain was recovered during a study of cytomegalovirus exposure and HLA in healthy donors. Study-wide findings and caveats: In a later analysis, HLA-C alleles had the fewest associated TCRs, DRB1 alleles the most. A later analysis linked a missense variant in DCLRE1C to the trimming of TCR beta V and J genes.

About this clone: Its cognate antigen is unknown.

The germline CDR1 and CDR2 sequences are KGHSH and LQKENI. The CDR3 runs 15 residues. After removal of 5 bases from V and 7 bases from J, the junction contained 10 bases not matched to a gene. Primers for the PCR totalled 60 Vbeta and 13 Jbeta. The data were produced by immunoSEQ multiplex PCR, yet TCRdb's version contains in-frame clones alone and is incomplete. The sample holds more than 45,000 clones. The receptor comes from a male donor in good health and CMV-seronegative. V usage is TRBV18 and J usage is TRBJ1-4, with 7 bases that match TRBD1. Sequenced input: PBMCs. The CDR3, as DNA: TGTGCCAGCTCAGCCAACGAGGGGGCAAGTGAAAAACTGTTTTTT. This translates into CASSANEGASEKLFF.